This T cell receptor beta chain stems from a study of OX40 agonist ivuxolimab in advanced cancers. The wider study: The dose of intravenous ivuxolimab that patients received every 2 weeks ranged from 0.01 to 10 mg/kg. Age averaged around 58 years (range roughly 23 to 79), and 82.7% were male. Checkpoint inhibitors had been given previously to about 40% of patients.

Points from the study as a whole: Among the least clonally expanded were partial responders at 0.1-3.0 mg/kg.

CDR1 and CDR2 from the germline V gene are MGHRA and YSYEKL. The junction had 8 bases not matched to a gene; V was cut back by 2 bases and J by 4 bases. This CDR3 has 17 residues. Clones were read by immunoSEQ multiplex PCR, and TCRdb kept only the in-frame ones, dropping some. This table has about 100,000 clones, about nine tenths appearing once. With regard to this clone: Its specificity is unknown.

This receptor was identified in an adult with an advanced solid tumor such as melanoma, head and neck, liver or kidney cancer. Material: CD4+ or CD8+ T cells sorted from blood, obtained in a trial of the OX40 agonist ivuxolimab. V and J are TRBV4-1 and TRBJ2-5; TRBD2 matches at 12 bases. The CDR3, as DNA: TGCGCCAGCAGCCAACTCGGGACTAGCGGGTTCTCAGAGACCCAGTACTTC. The encoded protein is CASSQLGTSGFSETQYF.